This T cell receptor (beta chain) was sequenced for a study of technical replicates of blood from a few donors. Libraries were prepared by immunoSEQ multiplex PCR; TCRdb keeps only in-frame clonotypes and omits some of them. The table shows fewer than 90,000 clones, with around 93% occurring only once. The TCR was taken from a human donor in good health. Sequencing used T cells isolated from PBMCs.

The CDR3: CASSRNPTSTNEKLFF. Written as DNA, the CDR3 is TGCGCCAGCAGCCGAAACCCCACTTCAACTAATGAAAAACTGTTTTTT. The gene calls are TRBV5-1 and TRBJ1-4; D gene unclear. CDR3 length equals 16 residues. V lost 4 bases and J lost 0, with 13 bases in between. Germline CDR1 reads SGHRS; CDR2 reads YFSETQ.